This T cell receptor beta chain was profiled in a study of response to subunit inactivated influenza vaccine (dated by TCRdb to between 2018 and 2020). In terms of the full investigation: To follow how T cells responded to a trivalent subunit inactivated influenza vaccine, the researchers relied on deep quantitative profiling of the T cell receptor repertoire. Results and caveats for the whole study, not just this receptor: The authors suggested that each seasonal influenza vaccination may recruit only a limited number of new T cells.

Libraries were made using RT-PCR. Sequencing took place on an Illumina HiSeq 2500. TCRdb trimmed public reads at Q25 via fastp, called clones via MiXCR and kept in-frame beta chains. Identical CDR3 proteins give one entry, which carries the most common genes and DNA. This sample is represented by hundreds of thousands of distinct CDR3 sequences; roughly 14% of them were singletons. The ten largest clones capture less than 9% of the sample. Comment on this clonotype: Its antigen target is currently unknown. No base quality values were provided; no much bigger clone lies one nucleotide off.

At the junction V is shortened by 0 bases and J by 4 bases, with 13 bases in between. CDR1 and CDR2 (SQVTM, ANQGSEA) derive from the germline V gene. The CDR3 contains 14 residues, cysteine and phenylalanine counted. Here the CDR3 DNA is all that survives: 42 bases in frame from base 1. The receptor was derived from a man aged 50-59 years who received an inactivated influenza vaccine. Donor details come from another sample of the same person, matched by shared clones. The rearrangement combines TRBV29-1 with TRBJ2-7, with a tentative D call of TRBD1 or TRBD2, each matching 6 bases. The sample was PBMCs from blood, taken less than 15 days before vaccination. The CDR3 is CSVEDQGTAYEQYF. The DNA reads TGCAGCGTTGAAGATCAGGGGACTGCATACGAGCAGTACTTC.